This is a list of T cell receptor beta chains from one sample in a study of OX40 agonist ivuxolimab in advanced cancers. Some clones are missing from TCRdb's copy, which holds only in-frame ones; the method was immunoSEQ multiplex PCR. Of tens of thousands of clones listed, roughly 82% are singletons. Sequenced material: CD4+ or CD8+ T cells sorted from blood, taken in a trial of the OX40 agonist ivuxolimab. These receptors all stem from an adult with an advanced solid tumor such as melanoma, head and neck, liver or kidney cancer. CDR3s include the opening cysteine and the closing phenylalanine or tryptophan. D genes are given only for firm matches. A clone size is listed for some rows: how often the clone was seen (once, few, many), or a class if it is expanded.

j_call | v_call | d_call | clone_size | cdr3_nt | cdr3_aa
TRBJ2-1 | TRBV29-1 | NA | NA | TGCAGCGCCGAAGGTTTGCGGGCGAGCTCCTACAATGAGCAGTTCTTC | CSAEGLRASSYNEQFF
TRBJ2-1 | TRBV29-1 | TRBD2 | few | TGCAGCGTTATGACTAGCCAACCTTACAATGAGCAGTTCTTC | CSVMTSQPYNEQFF
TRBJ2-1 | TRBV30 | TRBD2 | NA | TGCGCCTGTCAAACTAGCGCATACTACAATGAGCAGTTCTTC | CACQTSAYYNEQFF
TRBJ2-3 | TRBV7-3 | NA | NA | TGTGCCAGCAGCTCCGGGACAATTAGCACAGATACGCAGTATTTT | CASSSGTISTDTQYF
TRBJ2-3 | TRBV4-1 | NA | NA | TGCGCCAGCAGCCAAGGTCAAAGGACTAATACGCAGTATTTT | CASSQGQRTNTQYF
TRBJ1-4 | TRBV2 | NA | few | TGTGCCAGCAGTGAGCGAGACCTTAATGAAAAACTGTTTTTT | CASSERDLNEKLFF
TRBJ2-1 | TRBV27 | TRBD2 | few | TGTGCCAGCAGTTTTAGCGGGGGGAATGAGCAGTTCTTC | CASSFSGGNEQFF
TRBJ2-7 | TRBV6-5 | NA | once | TGTGCCAGCAGCAGAGAAAAAGACACCGAGCAGTACTTC | CASSREKDTEQYF
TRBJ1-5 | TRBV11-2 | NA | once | TGTGCCAGCAGCTTAGATCCCGGGCAGCCCCAGCATTTT | CASSLDPGQPQHF
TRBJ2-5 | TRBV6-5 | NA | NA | TGTGCCAGCAGGGGTCGGATTCAGGGAGAGACCCAGTACTTC | CASRGRIQGETQYF
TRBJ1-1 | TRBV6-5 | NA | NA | TGTGCCAGCAAGGGCAGCCAGAACACTGAAGCTTTCTTT | CASKGSQNTEAFF
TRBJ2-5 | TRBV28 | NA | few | TGTGCCAGCAGTTTTCAGGAGAAAGAGACCCAGTACTTC | CASSFQEKETQYF
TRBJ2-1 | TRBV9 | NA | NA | TGTGCCAGCAGCGTCCTTGGGGTAGGGGGAGATGAGCAGTTCTTC | CASSVLGVGGDEQFF
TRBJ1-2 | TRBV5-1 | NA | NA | TGCGCCAGCAGCTTGGGACAGAACTATGGCTACACCTTC | CASSLGQNYGYTF
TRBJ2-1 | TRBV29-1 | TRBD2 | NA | TGCAGCGTGGGGACTAGCGGGAGCTCCTACAATGAGCAGTTCTTC | CSVGTSGSSYNEQFF
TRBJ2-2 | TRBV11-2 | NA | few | TGTGCCAGCAGCCCCGGTCAGGGGACCTCCGCCGGGACCGGGGAGCTGTTTTTT | CASSPGQGTSAGTGELFF
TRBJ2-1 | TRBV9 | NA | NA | TGTGCCAGCAGCGTAGTGGTCGGGAGCTACAATGAGCAGTTCTTC | CASSVVVGSYNEQFF
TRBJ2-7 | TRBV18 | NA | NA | TGTGCCAGCTCACCCAGGGCCCCGGCAGCCGAGCAGTACTTC | CASSPRAPAAEQYF